This T cell receptor (beta chain) was sequenced during a study of T cells of healthy individuals. Trimming pared 4 bases from V and 5 bases from J, leaving 9 bases between. Germline CDR1 and CDR2: SQVTM and ANQGSEA. There are 11 residues in the CDR3. This clonotype was counted ten times or more. MiXCR, run by TCRdb on the 5' RACE reads, gives a single entry per CDR3 protein. The sample consists of 95,000 to 100,000 distinct CDR3 sequences, about 16% of them appearing once. V usage is TRBV29-1 and J usage is TRBJ2-7, with unresolved D. The clonotype comes from a human donor in good health. This CDR3 is CSVGWTHEQYF. CDR3 bases: TGCAGCGTTGGGTGGACCCACGAGCAGTACTTC.